Below are 15 T cell receptor beta chains sequenced from a single sample in a study of blood T cell repertoires in COVID-19. Method: immunoSEQ multiplex PCR; TCRdb's copy keeps in-frame clones and lacks some. The sample lists over 150,000 clones; roughly 84% were seen once. Sequencing was performed on peripheral blood. The receptor set was obtained from a man aged 50-60 years with active or convalescent COVID-19.

The V and J genes are TRBV5-4 and TRBJ2-5; TRBD1 might be the D (5 bases). Deletions cut 7 bases from V and 1 base from J, with 14 bases between. Germline V gives CDR1 SGHNT, CDR2 YYREEE (reference sequence). The CDR3 totals 14 residues. The CDR3 bases are TGTGCCAGCGCCCCTCGACAGCTCCAAGAGACCCAGTACTTC. The encoded protein is CASAPRQLQETQYF.

The CDR3 DNA reads TGTGCCTGGAGACAATCCGGGACATCGGGCTACACCTTC. This codes for CAWRQSGTSGYTF. This chain joins TRBV30 and TRBJ1-2; perhaps TRBD1 as D (6 bases). The CDR3 has 13 residues. V was cut by 3 bases and J by 8 bases, with 16 bases left in between. CDR1 is GTSNPN, CDR2 SVGIG, per germline (reference sequence). Full variable domain (outside the CDR3, taken from reference TRBV30 and TRBJ1-2): SQTIHQWPATLVQPVGSPLSLECTVEGTSNPNLYWYRQAAGRGLQLLFYSVGIGQISSEVPQNLSASRPQDRQFILSSKKLLLSDSGFYLCAWRQSGTSGYTFGSGTRLTVV.

The V call is TRBV7-2, the J call TRBJ1-4; D call uncertain. Germline V gene data show CDR1 as SGHTA and CDR2 as FQGNSA. The CDR3 contains 14 residues. The V gene lost 5 bases and the J gene lost 7 bases, with 14 bases spanning the gap. CDR3 sequence reads: CASSLGALGEKLFF. The CDR3 DNA sequence: TGTGCCAGCAGCCTGGGTGCTCTAGGTGAAAAACTGTTTTTT.

This chain links TRBV27 with TRBJ2-5; 8 nucleotides line up with TRBD1. This CDR3 spans 15 amino acids. The V segment lost 5 bases and the J segment 5 bases; nucleotides outside the gene matches: 10. Germline CDR1 is MNHEY and CDR2 is SMNVEV (reference sequence). The CDR3 DNA reads as TGTGCCAGCAGTACGGACAGGGCTCCCGGGGAGACCCAGTACTTC. It encodes CASSTDRAPGETQYF.

This clone was observed a single time. The chain carries TRBV9 and TRBJ2-5; 13 nucleotides match TRBD2. Germline lookup yields CDR1 SGDLS and CDR2 YYNGEE. This CDR3 contains 15 residues. J gave up 4 bases and V 4 bases, and 4 bases lay outside the gene matches. The CDR3 nucleotides read TGTGCCAGCAGCCCCCGGACTAGCGGGAGAGAGACCCAGTACTTC. This sequence encodes CASSPRTSGRETQYF. Based on the CDR3 plus reference TRBV9 and TRBJ2-5, the full variable domain is DSGVTQTPKHLITATGQRVTLRCSPRSGDLSVYWYQQSLDQGLQFLIQYYNGEERAKGNILERFSAQQFPDLHSELNLSSLELGDSALYFCASSPRTSGRETQYFGPGTRLLVL.

The J gene is TRBJ2-5, the V gene TRBV3-1 (or the pseudogene TRBV3-2); 7 bases line up with TRBD2. This CDR3 has 16 residues. The V segment lost 4 bases and the J segment 4 bases; nucleotides outside the gene matches: 12. Germline loops: CDR1 LGHDT, CDR2 YNNKEL (reference sequence). The CDR3 loop is CASSRGGARTTETQYF. In nucleotides, the CDR3 is TGTGCCAGCAGCCGGGGGGGAGCTAGGACGACAGAGACCCAGTACTTC.

V gene TRBV10-3 combines with J gene TRBJ2-1, with TRBD2 matching 11 bases. CDR1 is ENHRY, CDR2 SYGVKD, per germline. V shed 1 base and J 15 bases; nucleotides not matched to a gene: 5. The CDR3 is 13 amino acids. The chain's CDR3 is CAISEFSGRGLFF. The CDR3 nucleotides read TGTGCCATCAGTGAGTTTAGCGGGAGGGGCCTGTTCTTC.

This clone was seen once. The chain combines TRBV28 with TRBJ1-2, with D uncertain. V was trimmed by 10 bases and J by 4 bases, leaving 13 bases between them. Germline CDR1 is MDHEN and CDR2 is SYDVKM. The CDR3 is made up of 12 amino acids. The CDR3 bases are TGTGCCACCACCCGGGTAGGCTATGGCTACACCTTC. Protein: CATTRVGYGYTF.

This clone was detected once. The chain uses TRBV5-4 and TRBJ2-1; 8 positions agree with TRBD2. This CDR3 spans 16 amino acids. Trimming removed 1 base from V and 5 bases from J; junction bases left unmatched: 8. The V gene's germline CDR1 is SGHNT and CDR2 YYREEE (reference sequence). This CDR3 is CASSLPSLAVNNEQFF. The CDR3 DNA sequence: TGTGCCAGCAGCTTGCCTTCACTAGCGGTAAACAATGAGCAGTTCTTC.

The rearrangement links TRBV5-1 to TRBJ2-3; 15 bases map to TRBD2. The CDR3 totals 16 residues. V trimming: 7 bases; J trimming: 5 bases; junction bases outside the gene matches: 8. The germline CDR1 and CDR2 sequences are SGHRS and YFSETQ. The CDR3 region is CASRTSGGAGEDTQYF. The CDR3 DNA sequence: TGCGCCAGCCGGACTAGCGGGGGGGCCGGGGAAGATACGCAGTATTTT.

V usage is TRBV2 and J usage is TRBJ2-5, with TRBD2 identical over 12 bases. The CDR3 length is 15 residues. With V trimmed by 7 bases and J by 5 bases, 8 bases remained unmatched. Germline CDR1 is SNHLY and CDR2 is FYNNEI. The CDR3 DNA reads TGTGCCAGCAATGGACTAGCGGGACCCGCCGAGACCCAGTACTTC. Translating gives CASNGLAGPAETQYF.

The chain employs TRBV19 and TRBJ2-3, with 7 nucleotides matching TRBD2. The V segment lost 3 bases and the J segment 1 base; nucleotides outside the gene matches: 25. CDR1 is LNHDA and CDR2 is SQIVND in the germline V gene (reference sequence). This CDR3 is built from 22 residues. The CDR3 is CASSMSGTLVWVREGGTDTQYF. CDR3 bases: TGTGCCAGTAGTATGAGCGGGACTCTTGTTTGGGTTCGAGAGGGTGGCACAGATACGCAGTATTTT.

The chain employs TRBV4-1 and TRBJ1-1; D ambiguous. Germline loops: CDR1 MGHRA, CDR2 YSYEKL. The CDR3 extends over 14 amino acids. The V end lost 4 bases, the J end lost 0 bases, and 9 bases lay between the germline ends. CDR3 sequence (DNA): TGCGCCAGCAGCCCTAGGAGAATGAACACTGAAGCTTTCTTT. The encoded protein is CASSPRRMNTEAFF.

The V call is TRBV2, the J call TRBJ1-2; D is ambiguous. CDR1 is SNHLY, CDR2 FYNNEI, per germline. Between the trimmed V and J ends, which lost 2 bases and 4 bases, there was a span of 5 bases. The CDR3 length is 12 residues. CDR3 sequence (DNA): TGTGCCAGCAGTGAACGCAGCTATGGCTACACCTTC. Translating it yields CASSERSYGYTF.

The rearrangement uses TRBV6-5 and TRBJ2-6; D may be TRBD2 (5 bases). Germline V lookup: CDR1 MNHEY, CDR2 SVGAGI. V dropped 4 bases and J dropped 0 bases, with 10 bases sitting between them. The CDR3 contains 16 residues. CDR3 region: CASSSDGLSGANVLTF. DNA for the CDR3: TGTGCCAGCAGTTCCGACGGACTCTCTGGGGCCAACGTCCTGACTTTC.